The present TCR beta chain was sequenced within a study of T-cell reconstitution after alpha-beta-depleted transplantation in children. This CDR3 is built from 14 residues. Deletions cut 6 bases from V and 6 bases from J, with 14 bases between. Germline V gene sequence: CDR1 MNHNS, CDR2 SASEGT. TCRbeta library construction was performed incorporating unique molecular identifiers. One entry per CDR3 protein, called by TCRdb with MiXCR from the PCR reads. The sample yields about 980,000 distinct CDR3 sequences, roughly 29% seen once. The TCR sequence derives from a boy in the first two years of life who had a stem cell transplant for SCID, so the T cells may come from the graft donor. The starting material was PBMCs, mostly from graft donor cells, obtained 360 days after TCRalphabeta/CD19-depleted stem cell transplant. The V gene is TRBV6-1, the J gene TRBJ2-2, with D maybe TRBD2 (5 bases). The CDR3 DNA sequence: TGTGCCAGCAGCCCACGCGGGTTCCCCGGGGAGCTGTTTTTT. Amino acids: CASSPRGFPGELFF.